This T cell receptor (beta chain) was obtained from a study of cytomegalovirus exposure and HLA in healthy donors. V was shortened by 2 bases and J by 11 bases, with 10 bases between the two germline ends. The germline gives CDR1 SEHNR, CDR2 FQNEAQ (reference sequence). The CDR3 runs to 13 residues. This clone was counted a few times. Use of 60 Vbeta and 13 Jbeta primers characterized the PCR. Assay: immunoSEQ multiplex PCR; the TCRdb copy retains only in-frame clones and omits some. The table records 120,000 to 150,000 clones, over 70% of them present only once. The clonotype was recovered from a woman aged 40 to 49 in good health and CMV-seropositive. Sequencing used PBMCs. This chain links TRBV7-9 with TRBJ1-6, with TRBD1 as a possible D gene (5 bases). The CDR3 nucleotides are TGTGCCAGCAGCTTACTGTGGGGCGCACCCCTCCACTTT. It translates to CASSLLWGAPLHF.